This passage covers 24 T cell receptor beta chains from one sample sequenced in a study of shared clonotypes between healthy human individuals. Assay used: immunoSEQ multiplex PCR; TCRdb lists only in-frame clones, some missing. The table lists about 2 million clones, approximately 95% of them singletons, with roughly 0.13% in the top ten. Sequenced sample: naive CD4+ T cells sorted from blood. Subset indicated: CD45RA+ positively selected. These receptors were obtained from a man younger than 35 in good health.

The CDR3 region is CASRKGGGSYEQYF. As DNA, the CDR3 is TGTGCCAGCAGGAAAGGGGGAGGCTCCTACGAGCAGTACTTC. The gene calls are TRBV11-3 and TRBJ2-7; either TRBD1 or TRBD2 may supply D (6 bases each). The CDR3 covers 14 residues. Trimming removed 6 bases at V and 0 bases at J, with 12 bases between. Germline assignment: CDR1 SGHNT and CDR2 YENEEA.

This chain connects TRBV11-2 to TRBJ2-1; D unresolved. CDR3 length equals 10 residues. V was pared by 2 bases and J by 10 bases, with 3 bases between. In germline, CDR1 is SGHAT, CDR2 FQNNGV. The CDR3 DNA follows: TGTGCCAGCAGCTTAAAAGAGCAGTTCTTC. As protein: CASSLKEQFF.

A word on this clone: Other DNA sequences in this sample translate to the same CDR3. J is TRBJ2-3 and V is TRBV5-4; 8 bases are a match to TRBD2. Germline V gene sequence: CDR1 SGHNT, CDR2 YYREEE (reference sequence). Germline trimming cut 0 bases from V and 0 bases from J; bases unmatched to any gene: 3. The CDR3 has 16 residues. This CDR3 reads CASSLGASGSTDTQYF. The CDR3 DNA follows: TGTGCCAGCAGCTTGGGGGCTAGCGGGAGCACAGATACGCAGTATTTT.

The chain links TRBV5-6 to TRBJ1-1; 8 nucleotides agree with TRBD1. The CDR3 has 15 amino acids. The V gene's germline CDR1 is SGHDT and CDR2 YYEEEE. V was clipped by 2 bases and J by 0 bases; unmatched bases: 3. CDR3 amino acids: CASSLPDRVNTEAFF. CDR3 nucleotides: TGTGCCAGCAGCTTACCGGACAGGGTGAACACTGAAGCTTTCTTT.

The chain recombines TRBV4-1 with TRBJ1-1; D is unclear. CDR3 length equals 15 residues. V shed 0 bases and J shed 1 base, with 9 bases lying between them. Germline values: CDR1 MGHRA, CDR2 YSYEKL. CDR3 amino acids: CASSQEPLWNTEAFF. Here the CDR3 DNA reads TGCGCCAGCAGCCAAGAACCGCTATGGAACACTGAAGCTTTCTTT.

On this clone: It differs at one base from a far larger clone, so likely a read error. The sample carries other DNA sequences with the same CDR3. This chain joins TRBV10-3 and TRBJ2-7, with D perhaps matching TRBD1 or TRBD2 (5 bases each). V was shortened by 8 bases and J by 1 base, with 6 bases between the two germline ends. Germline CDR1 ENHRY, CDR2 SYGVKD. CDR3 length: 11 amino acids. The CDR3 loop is CAIGGSYEQYF. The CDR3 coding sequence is TGTGCCATCGGGGGATCCTACGAGCAGTACTTC.

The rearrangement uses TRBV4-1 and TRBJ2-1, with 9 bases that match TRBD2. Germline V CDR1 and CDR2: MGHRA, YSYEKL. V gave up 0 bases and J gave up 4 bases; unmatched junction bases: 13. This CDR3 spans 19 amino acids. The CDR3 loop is CASSQDLGTGGRVYNEQFF. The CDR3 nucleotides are TGCGCCAGCAGCCAAGATCTGGGAACGGGCGGGAGGGTGTACAATGAGCAGTTCTTC.

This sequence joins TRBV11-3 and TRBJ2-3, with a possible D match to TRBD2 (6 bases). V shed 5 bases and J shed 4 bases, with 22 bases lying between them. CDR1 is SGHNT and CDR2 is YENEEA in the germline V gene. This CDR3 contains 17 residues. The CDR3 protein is CASSRSSRTTRPDTQYF. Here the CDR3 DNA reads TGTGCCAGCAGCAGAAGCAGTCGGACTACCCGCCCAGATACGCAGTATTTT.

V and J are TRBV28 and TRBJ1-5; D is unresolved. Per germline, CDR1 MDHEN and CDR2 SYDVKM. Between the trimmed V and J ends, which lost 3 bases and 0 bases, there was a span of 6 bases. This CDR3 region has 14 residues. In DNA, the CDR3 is TGTGCCAGCAGTTTCCGGAATAGCAATCAGCCCCAGCATTTT. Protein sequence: CASSFRNSNQPQHF. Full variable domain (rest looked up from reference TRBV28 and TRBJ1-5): DVKVTQSSRYLVKRTGEKVFLECVQDMDHENMFWYRQDPGLGLRLIYFSYDVKMKEKGDIPEGYSVSREKKERFSLILESASTNQTSMYLCASSFRNSNQPQHFGDGTRLSIL.

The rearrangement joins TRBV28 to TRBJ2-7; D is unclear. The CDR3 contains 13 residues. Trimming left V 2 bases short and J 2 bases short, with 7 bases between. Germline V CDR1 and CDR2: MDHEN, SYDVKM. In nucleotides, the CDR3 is TGTGCCAGCAGTTTACAACGGGCCTACGAGCAGTACTTC. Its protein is CASSLQRAYEQYF.

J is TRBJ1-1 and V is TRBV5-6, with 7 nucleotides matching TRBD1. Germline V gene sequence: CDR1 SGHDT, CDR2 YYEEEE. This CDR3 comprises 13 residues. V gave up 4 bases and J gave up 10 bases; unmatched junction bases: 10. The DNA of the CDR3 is TGTGCCAGCAGCGGCCGACAGGGCGAGGGAGCTTTCTTT. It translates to CASSGRQGEGAFF.

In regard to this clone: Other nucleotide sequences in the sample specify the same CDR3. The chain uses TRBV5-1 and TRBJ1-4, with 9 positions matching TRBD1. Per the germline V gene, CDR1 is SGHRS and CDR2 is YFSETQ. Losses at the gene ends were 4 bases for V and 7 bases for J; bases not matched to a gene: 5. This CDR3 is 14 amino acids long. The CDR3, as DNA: TGCGCCAGCAGCCCGGGACAGGGAGGTGAAAAACTGTTTTTT. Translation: CASSPGQGGEKLFF.

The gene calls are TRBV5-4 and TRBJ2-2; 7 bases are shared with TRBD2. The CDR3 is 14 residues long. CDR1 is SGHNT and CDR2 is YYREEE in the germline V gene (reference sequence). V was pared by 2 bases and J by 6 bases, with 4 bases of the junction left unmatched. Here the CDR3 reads CASSFRDYAGELFF. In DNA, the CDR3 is TGTGCCAGCAGCTTCCGGGACTACGCCGGGGAGCTGTTTTTT.

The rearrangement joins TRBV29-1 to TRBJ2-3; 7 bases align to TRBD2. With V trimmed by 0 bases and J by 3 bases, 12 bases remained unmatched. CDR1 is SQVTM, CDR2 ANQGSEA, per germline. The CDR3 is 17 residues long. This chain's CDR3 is CSVEEGWKRDKTDTQYF. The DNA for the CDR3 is TGCAGCGTTGAAGAAGGATGGAAGCGGGATAAAACAGATACGCAGTATTTT.

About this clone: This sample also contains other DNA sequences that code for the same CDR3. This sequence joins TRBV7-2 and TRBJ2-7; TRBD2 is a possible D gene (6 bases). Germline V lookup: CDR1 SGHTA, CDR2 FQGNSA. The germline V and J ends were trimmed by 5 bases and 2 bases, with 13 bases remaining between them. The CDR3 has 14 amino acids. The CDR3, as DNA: TGTGCCAGCAGCCTGCGGGACGGGACCTACGAGCAGTACTTC. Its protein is CASSLRDGTYEQYF. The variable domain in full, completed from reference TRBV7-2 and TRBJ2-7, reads GAGVSQSPSNKVTEKGKDVELRCDPISGHTALYWYRQSLGQGLEFLIYFQGNSAPDKSGLPSDRFSAERTGGSVSTLTIQRTQQEDSAVYLCASSLRDGTYEQYFGPGTRLTVT.

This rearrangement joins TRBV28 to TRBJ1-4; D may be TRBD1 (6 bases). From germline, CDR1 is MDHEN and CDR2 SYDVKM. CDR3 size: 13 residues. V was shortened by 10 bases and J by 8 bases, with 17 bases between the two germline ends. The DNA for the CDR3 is TGTGCCACTTCAGGGGCCGGGGTCGAAAAACTGTTTTTT. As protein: CATSGAGVEKLFF.

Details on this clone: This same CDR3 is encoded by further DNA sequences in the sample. The CDR3 region is CASSEEVNTEAFF. The CDR3 DNA reads as TGTGCCAGCAGTGAGGAGGTGAACACTGAAGCTTTCTTT. The chain has TRBV2 and TRBJ1-1, with D unresolved. V was trimmed by 3 bases and J by 0 bases, leaving 5 bases between them. CDR3 length: 13 residues. Germline CDR1 and CDR2: SNHLY and FYNNEI.

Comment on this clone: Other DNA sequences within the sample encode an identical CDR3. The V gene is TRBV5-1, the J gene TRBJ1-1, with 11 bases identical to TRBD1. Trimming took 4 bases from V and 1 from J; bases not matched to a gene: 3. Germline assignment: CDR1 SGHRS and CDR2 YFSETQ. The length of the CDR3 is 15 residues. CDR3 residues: CASSLDRGRNTEAFF. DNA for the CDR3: TGCGCCAGCAGCCTGGACAGGGGGCGGAACACTGAAGCTTTCTTT. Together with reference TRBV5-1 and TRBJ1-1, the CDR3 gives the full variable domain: KAGVTQTPRYLIKTRGQQVTLSCSPISGHRSVSWYQQTPGQGLQFLFEYFSETQRNKGNFPGRFSGRQFSNSRSEMNVSTLELGDSALYLCASSLDRGRNTEAFFGQGTRLTVV.

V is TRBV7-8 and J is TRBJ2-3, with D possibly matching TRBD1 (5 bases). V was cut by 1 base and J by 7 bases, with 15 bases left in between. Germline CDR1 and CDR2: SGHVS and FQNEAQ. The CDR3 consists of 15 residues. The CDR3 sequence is CASSLEALRTNTQYF. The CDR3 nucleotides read TGTGCCAGCAGCTTAGAGGCCCTTCGGACAAATACGCAGTATTTT.

The DNA of the CDR3 is TGTGCCAGCAGACAGGGGACCCAGTTCTCGCCTGGGGCCAACGTCCTGACTTTC. Amino acid sequence: CASRQGTQFSPGANVLTF. This sequence joins TRBV28 and TRBJ2-6; TRBD1 matches at 7 bases. V was clipped by 6 bases and J by 2 bases; unmatched bases: 13. The CDR3 consists of 18 residues. Germline CDR1 reads MDHEN; CDR2 reads SYDVKM.

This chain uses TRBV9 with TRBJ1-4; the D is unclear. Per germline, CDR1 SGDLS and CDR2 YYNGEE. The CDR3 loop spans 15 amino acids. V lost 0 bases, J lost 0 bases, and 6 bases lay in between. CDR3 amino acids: CASSVAAATNEKLFF. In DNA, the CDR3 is TGTGCCAGCAGCGTAGCGGCAGCAACTAATGAAAAACTGTTTTTT.

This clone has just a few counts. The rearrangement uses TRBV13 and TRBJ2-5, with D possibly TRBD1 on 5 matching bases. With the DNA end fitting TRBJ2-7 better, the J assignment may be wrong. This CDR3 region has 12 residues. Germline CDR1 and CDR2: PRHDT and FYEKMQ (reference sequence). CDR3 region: CASSFRVYEQYF. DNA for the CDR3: TGTGCCAGCAGCTTCAGGGTTTACGAGCAGTACTTC.

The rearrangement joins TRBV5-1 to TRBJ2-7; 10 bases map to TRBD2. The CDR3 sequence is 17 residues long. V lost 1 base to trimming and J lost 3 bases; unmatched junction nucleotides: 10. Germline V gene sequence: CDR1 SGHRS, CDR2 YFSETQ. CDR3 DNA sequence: TGCGCCAGCAGCTTGCAACTAGCGGGGCTACTAAACTACGAGCAGTACTTC. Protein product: CASSLQLAGLLNYEQYF.

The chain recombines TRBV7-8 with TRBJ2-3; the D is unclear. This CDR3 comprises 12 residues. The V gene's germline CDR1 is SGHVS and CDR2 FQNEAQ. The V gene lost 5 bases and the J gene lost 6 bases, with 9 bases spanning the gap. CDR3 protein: CASSPEEDTQYF. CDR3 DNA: TGTGCCAGCAGCCCAGAGGAGGATACGCAGTATTTT. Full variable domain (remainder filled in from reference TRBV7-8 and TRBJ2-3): GAGVSQSPRYKVAKRGQDVALRCDPISGHVSLFWYQQALGQGPEFLTYFQNEAQLDKSGLPSDRFFAERPEGSVSTLKIQRTQQEDSAVYLCASSPEEDTQYFGPGTRLTVL.